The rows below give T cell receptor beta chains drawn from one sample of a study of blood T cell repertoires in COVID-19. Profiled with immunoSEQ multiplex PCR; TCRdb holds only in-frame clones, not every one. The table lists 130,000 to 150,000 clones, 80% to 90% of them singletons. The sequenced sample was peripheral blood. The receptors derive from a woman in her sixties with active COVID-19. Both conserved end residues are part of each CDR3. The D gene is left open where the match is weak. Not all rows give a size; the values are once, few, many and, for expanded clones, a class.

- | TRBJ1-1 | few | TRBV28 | CASSTGGKMNTEAFF | TGTGCCAGCAGCACTGGGGGGAAGATGAACACTGAAGCTTTCTTT
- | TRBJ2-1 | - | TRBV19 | CASSSYRVSEQFF | TGTGCCAGTAGTTCCTACAGGGTTTCTGAGCAGTTCTTC
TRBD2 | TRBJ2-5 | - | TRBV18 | CASSPLGGHLTETQYF | TGTGCCAGCTCACCACTGGGAGGGCACCTTACGGAGACCCAGTACTTC
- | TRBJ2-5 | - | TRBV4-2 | CASSQGAGPETQYF | TGTGCCAGCAGCCAAGGGGCAGGTCCAGAGACCCAGTACTTC
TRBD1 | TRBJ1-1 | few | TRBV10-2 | CASSDGDRFRDTEAFF | TGCGCCAGCAGTGATGGGGACAGGTTCAGGGACACTGAAGCTTTCTTT
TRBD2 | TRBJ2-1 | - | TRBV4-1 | CASSQPRLAPRGEQFF | TGCGCCAGCAGCCAGCCCAGACTAGCCCCAAGGGGTGAGCAGTTCTTC
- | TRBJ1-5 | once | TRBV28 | CASSLRPGQPQHF | TGTGCCAGCAGTTTAAGGCCCGGGCAGCCCCAGCATTTT
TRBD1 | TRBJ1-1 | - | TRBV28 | CASSLSGTGGTEAFF | TGTGCCAGCAGTTTATCAGGGACAGGGGGGACTGAAGCTTTCTTT
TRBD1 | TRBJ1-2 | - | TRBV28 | CASRRGQVYGYTF | TGTGCCAGCAGACGGGGACAGGTCTATGGCTACACCTTC
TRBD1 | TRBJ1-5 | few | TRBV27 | CASRPGQVSNQPQHF | TGTGCCAGCAGACCCGGACAGGTTAGCAATCAGCCCCAGCATTTT
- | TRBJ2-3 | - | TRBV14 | CASSPELALARDTQYF | TGTGCCAGCAGCCCTGAACTAGCTCTCGCGAGAGATACGCAGTATTTT
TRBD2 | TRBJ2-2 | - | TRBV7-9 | CASSLLAGGSGELFF | TGTGCCAGCAGCCTACTAGCGGGAGGGTCCGGGGAGCTGTTTTTT
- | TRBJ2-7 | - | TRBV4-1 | CASSQAKGPKSESYEQYF | TGCGCCAGCAGCCAAGCAAAAGGTCCCAAAAGCGAGTCCTACGAGCAGTACTTC
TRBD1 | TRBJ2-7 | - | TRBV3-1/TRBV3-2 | CASSHTGTVPYEQYF | TGTGCCAGCAGCCATACCGGGACAGTCCCTTACGAGCAGTACTTC
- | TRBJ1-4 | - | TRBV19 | CASSISAGSRGEKLFF | TGTGCCAGTAGTATATCCGCGGGCTCCCGAGGTGAAAAACTGTTTTTT
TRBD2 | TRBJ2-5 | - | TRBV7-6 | CASSLRLAGAETQYF | TGTGCCAGCAGCTTACGTCTAGCGGGAGCGGAGACCCAGTACTTC
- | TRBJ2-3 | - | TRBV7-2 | CASSFGGSQDTQYF | TGTGCCAGCAGCTTTGGAGGTAGCCAAGATACGCAGTATTTT
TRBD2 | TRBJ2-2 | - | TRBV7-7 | CASSPGLAGSLIGELFF | TGTGCTAGCAGCCCGGGACTAGCGGGGAGCCTCATCGGGGAGCTGTTTTTT
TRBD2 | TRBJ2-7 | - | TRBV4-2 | CASSQDPGGEYEQYF | TGTGCCAGCAGCCAAGACCCGGGAGGTGAGTACGAGCAGTACTTC
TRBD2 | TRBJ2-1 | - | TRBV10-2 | CASSSGLAGANEQFF | TGCGCCAGCAGCTCGGGACTAGCGGGAGCAAATGAGCAGTTCTTC
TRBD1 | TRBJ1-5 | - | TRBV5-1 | CASSGGTVRLGNQPQHF | TGCGCCAGCAGCGGAGGGACAGTTAGGCTGGGCAATCAGCCCCAGCATTTT
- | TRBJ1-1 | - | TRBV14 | CASSPQASSGAFF | TGTGCCAGCAGCCCCCAGGCGTCTAGCGGGGCTTTCTTT
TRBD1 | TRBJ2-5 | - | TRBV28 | CASSLRTGGAFRETQYF | TGTGCCAGCAGTCTAAGGACAGGGGGCGCTTTTCGGGAGACCCAGTACTTC
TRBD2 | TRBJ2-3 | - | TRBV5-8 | CASSFGLAGATDTQYF | TGTGCCAGCAGTTTTGGACTAGCGGGAGCCACAGATACGCAGTATTTT
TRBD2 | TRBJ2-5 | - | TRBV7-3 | CASSPMGLARETQYF | TGTGCCAGCAGCCCAATGGGACTAGCGAGGGAGACCCAGTACTTC
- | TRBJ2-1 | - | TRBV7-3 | CASSSGGRSENEQFF | TGTGCCAGCAGCTCAGGAGGGAGAAGTGAGAATGAGCAGTTCTTC
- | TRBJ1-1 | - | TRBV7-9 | CASSLVPGSPEAFF | TGTGCCAGCAGCTTAGTTCCGGGGTCGCCTGAAGCTTTCTTT
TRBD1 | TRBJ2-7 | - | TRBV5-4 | CASSPRQGYEQYF | TGTGCCAGCAGCCCACGACAGGGGTACGAGCAGTACTTC
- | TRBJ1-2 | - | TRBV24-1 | CATSDFSAGTGYGYTF | TGTGCCACCAGTGATTTCTCCGCAGGGACTGGCTATGGCTACACCTTC
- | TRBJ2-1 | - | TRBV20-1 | CSASRQLYNEQFF | TGCAGTGCTAGTAGACAGTTATACAATGAGCAGTTCTTC
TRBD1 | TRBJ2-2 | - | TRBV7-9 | CASSIHRGLLAGELFF | TGTGCCAGCAGTATTCACAGGGGGCTTTTGGCCGGGGAGCTGTTTTTT
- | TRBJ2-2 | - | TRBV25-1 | CASSGRTGFGELFF | TGTGCCAGCAGCGGGAGGACAGGGTTCGGGGAGCTGTTTTTT
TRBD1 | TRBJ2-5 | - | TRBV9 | CASSGGTGGETQYF | TGTGCCAGCAGCGGTGGGACAGGGGGAGAGACCCAGTACTTC
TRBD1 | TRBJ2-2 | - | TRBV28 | CASRRQGAGELFF | TGTGCCAGCAGACGACAGGGGGCCGGGGAGCTGTTTTTT
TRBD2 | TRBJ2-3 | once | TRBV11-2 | CASSLVLAGGPGDTQYF | TGTGCCAGCAGCTTAGTCCTAGCGGGAGGGCCGGGAGATACGCAGTATTTT
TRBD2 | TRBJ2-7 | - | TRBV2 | CARGTSGSISYEQYF | TGTGCCAGGGGGACTAGCGGGAGCATCTCCTACGAGCAGTACTTC
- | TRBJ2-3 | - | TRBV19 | CASSHPRRDTQYF | TGTGCCAGTAGTCATCCGCGTAGAGATACGCAGTATTTT
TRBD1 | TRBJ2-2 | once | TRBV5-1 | CASSNVQGVGGELFF | TGCGCCAGCAGCAACGTACAGGGGGTCGGCGGGGAGCTGTTTTTT
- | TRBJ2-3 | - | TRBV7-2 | CASSLDPGVADTQYF | TGTGCCAGCAGCTTAGATCCGGGAGTGGCAGATACGCAGTATTTT
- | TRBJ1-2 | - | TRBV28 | CASSFGGNYGYTF | TGTGCCAGCAGTTTCGGGGGTAACTATGGCTACACCTTC
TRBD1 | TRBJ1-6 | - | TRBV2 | CASRLTGGSSPLHF | TGTGCCAGCAGATTGACAGGGGGCAGTTCACCCCTCCACTTT
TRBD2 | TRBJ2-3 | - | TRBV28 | CASSSWTSGVQDTQYF | TGTGCCAGCAGTTCTTGGACTAGCGGGGTTCAAGATACGCAGTATTTT
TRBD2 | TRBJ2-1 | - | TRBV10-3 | CAIKNGEGNEQFF | TGTGCCATAAAAAATGGGGAGGGCAATGAGCAGTTCTTC
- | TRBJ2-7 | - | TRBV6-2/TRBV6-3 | CASSYAGQAYEQYF | TGTGCCAGCAGTTACGCGGGGCAAGCCTACGAGCAGTACTTC
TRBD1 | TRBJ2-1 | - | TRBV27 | CASRQDRGLGEQFF | TGTGCCAGCAGACAAGACAGGGGGCTGGGTGAGCAGTTCTTC
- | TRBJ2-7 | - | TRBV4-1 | CASSATGSPSYEQYF | TGCGCCAGCAGCGCAACAGGGTCCCCCTCCTACGAGCAGTACTTC
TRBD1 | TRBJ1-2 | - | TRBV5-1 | CASSLVGTVNYGYTF | TGCGCCAGCAGCTTGGTTGGGACAGTAAACTATGGCTACACCTTC
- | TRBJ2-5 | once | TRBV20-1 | CSANRVETQYF | TGCAGTGCCAACAGGGTGGAGACCCAGTACTTC
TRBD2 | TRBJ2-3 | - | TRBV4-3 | CASSWDYNTDTQYF | TGCGCCAGCAGCTGGGACTACAACACAGATACGCAGTATTTT
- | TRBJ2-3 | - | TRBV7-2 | CASTLSTGVKDTQYF | TGTGCCAGCACCCTTAGTACGGGGGTCAAAGATACGCAGTATTTT
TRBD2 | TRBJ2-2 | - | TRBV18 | CASSQTSGSTGELFF | TGTGCCAGCTCTCAGACTAGCGGGAGCACCGGGGAGCTGTTTTTT
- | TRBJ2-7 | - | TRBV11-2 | CASSLGSGVGTYEQYF | TGTGCCAGCAGCTTAGGGTCAGGGGTTGGAACCTACGAGCAGTACTTC
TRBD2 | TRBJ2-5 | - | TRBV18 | CASSPNLVAGEETQYF | TGTGCCAGCTCACCAAACCTGGTAGCGGGAGAAGAGACCCAGTACTTC